This T cell receptor beta chain originates from a study of T cells in pancreatic ductal adenocarcinoma. Germline CDR1 MNHEY, CDR2 SVGAGI. This CDR3 has 13 residues. V was cut by 6 bases and J by 3 bases, with 12 bases left in between. Surgery without prior neoadjuvant therapy was the treatment of the selected pancreatic ductal adenocarcinoma patients. In regard to this clone: Its matching antigen is unknown.

Study-level results: Unique clonotypes were 7.5 to 10-fold more numerous in blood than in tumor.

TCRdb keeps only in-frame clones here, not all; method: immunoSEQ multiplex PCR. The sample consists of over 100,000 clones, 90% to 95% of them appearing once. This chain joins TRBV6-5 and TRBJ2-7; the D gene is possibly TRBD2 (5 bases). The source is a human donor with pancreatic ductal adenocarcinoma. The specimen was PBMCs. The CDR3 region has the DNA TGTGCCAGCAGGAGGGAAGGGCTCTACGAGCAGTACTTC. It encodes CASRREGLYEQYF.